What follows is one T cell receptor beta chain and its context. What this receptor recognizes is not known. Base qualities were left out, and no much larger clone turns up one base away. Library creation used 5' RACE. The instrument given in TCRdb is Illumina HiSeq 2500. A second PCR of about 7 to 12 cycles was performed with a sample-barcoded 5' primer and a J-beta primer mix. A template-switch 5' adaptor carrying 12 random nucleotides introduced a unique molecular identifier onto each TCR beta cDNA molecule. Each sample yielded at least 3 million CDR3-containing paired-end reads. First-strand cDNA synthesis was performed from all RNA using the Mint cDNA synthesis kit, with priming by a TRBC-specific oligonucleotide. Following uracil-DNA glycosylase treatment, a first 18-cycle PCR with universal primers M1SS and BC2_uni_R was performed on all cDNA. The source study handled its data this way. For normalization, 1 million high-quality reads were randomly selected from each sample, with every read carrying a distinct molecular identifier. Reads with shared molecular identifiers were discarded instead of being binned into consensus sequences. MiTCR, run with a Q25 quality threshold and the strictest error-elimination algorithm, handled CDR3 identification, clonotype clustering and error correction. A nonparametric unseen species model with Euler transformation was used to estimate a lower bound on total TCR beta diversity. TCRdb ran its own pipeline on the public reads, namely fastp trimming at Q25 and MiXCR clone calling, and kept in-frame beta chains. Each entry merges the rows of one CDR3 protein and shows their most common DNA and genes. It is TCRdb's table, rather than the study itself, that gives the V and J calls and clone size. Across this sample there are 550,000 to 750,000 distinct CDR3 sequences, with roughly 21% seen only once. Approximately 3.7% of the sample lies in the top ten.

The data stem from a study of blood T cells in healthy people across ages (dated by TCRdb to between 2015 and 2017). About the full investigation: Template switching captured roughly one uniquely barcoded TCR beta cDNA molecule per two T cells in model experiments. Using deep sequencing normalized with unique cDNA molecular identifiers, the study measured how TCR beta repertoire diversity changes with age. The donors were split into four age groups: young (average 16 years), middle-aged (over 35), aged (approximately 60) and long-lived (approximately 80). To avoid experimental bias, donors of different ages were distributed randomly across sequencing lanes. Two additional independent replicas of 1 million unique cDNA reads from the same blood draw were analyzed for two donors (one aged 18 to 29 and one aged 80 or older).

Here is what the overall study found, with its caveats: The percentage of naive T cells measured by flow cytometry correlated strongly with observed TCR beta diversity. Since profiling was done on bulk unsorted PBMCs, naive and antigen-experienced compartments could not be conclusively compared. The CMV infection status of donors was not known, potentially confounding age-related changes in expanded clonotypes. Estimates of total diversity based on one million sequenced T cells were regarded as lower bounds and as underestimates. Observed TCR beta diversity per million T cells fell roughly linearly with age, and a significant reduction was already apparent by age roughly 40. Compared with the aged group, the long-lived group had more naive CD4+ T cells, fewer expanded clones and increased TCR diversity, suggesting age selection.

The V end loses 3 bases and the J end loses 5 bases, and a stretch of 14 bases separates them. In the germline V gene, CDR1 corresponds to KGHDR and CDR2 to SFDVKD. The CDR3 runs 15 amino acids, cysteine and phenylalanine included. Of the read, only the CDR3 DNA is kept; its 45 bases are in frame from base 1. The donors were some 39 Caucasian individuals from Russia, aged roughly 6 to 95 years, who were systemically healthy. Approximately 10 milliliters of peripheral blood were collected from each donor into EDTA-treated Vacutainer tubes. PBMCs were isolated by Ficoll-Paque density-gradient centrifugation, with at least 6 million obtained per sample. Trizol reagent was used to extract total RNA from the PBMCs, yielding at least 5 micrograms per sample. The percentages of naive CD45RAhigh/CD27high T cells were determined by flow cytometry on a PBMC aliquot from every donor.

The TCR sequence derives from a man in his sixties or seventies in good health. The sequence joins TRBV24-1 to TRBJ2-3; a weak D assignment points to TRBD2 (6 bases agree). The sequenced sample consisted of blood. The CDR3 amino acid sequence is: CATSDGHAGKDTQYF. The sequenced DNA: TGTGCCACCAGTGATGGGCACGCGGGAAAAGATACGCAGTATTTT.